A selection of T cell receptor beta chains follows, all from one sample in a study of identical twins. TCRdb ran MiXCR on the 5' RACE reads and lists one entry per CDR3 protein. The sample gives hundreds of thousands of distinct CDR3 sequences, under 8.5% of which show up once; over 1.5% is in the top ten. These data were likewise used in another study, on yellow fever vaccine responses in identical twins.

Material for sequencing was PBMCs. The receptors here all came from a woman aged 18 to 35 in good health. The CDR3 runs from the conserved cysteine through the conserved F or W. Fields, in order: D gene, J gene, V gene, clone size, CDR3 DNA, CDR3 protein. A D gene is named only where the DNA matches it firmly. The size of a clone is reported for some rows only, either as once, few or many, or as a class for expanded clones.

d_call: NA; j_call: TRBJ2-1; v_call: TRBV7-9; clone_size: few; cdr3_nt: TGTGCCAGCAGCGCCCTGTCCCCGGGTGGCAATGAGCAGTTCTTC; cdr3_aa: CASSALSPGGNEQFF
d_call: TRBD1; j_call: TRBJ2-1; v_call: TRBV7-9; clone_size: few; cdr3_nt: TGTGCCAGCAGCTCGGGACAGGGGGCTTCCTACAATGAGCAGTTCTTC; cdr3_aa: CASSSGQGASYNEQFF
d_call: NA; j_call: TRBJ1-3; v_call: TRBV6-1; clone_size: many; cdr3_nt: TGTGCCAGCAGTGAGGTCGTCTCTGGAAACACCATATATTTT; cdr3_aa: CASSEVVSGNTIYF
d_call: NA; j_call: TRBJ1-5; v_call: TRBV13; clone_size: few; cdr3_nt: TGTGCCAGCAGCCGGGGGACCATTTTTCCCTGGGCCCAGCATTTT; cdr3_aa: CASSRGTIFPWAQHF
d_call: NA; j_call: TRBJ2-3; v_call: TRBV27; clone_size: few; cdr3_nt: TGTGCCAGCAGTTTACTGGCGCACACAGATACGCAGTATTTT; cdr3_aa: CASSLLAHTDTQYF
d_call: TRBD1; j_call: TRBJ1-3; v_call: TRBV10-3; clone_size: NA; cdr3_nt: TGTGCCCTCACCGGGACAGGTGGAAACACCATATATTTT; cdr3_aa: CALTGTGGNTIYF
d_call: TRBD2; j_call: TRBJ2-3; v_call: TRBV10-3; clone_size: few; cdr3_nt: TGTGCCGTGCGGACTAGCCGGGATACGCAGTATTTT; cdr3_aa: CAVRTSRDTQYF
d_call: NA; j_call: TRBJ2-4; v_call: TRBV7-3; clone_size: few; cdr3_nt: TGTGCCAGCAGCTTAATCAGGGGTGACAAAAACATTCAGTACTTC; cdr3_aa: CASSLIRGDKNIQYF
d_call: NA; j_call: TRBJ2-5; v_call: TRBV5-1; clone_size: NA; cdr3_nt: TGCGCCAGCAGCTGGACAACAACCCAAGAGACCCAGTACTTC; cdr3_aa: CASSWTTTQETQYF
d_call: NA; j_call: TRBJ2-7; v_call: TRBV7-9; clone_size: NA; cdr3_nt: TGTGCCAGCAGCTCCGTAAAGGCTGGGGTCGAGCAGTACTTC; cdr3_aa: CASSSVKAGVEQYF
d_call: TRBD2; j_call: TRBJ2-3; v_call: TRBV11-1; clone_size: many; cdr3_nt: TGTGCCAGCAGCTTACCATTTATAGCGGGAGTGGGCACAGATACGCAGTATTTT; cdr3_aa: CASSLPFIAGVGTDTQYF
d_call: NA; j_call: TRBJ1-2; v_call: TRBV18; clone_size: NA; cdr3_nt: TGTGCCAGCTCATCAACACCGAAAGCTAACTATGGCTACACCTTC; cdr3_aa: CASSSTPKANYGYTF
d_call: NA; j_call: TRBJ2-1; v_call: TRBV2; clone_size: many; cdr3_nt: TGTGCCAGCAGTGAACGGCGGGAATGGTCCTACAATGAGCAGTTCTTC; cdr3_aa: CASSERREWSYNEQFF
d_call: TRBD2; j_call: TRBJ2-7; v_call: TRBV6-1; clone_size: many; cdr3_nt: TGTGCCAGCAGACTTCTAGCGGAGGGGAAAGGCGAGCAGTACTTC; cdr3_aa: CASRLLAEGKGEQYF
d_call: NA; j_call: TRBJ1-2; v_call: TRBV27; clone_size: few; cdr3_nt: TGTGCCAGCAAAACAGGGAACTATGGCTACACCTTC; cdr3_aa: CASKTGNYGYTF
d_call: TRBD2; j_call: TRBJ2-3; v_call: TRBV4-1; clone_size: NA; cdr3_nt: TGCGCCAGCAGCCAGACACTAGCGGGGGGCACAGATACGCAGTATTTT; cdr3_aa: CASSQTLAGGTDTQYF
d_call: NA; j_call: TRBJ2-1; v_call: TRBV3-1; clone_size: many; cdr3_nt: TGTGCCAGCAGCCTCGAGGCAGGGAACTACAATGAGCAGTTCTTC; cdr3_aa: CASSLEAGNYNEQFF
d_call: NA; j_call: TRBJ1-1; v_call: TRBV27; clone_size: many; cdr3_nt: TGTGCCAGCAGTTTAACGAGGAACACTGAAGCTTTCTTT; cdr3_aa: CASSLTRNTEAFF
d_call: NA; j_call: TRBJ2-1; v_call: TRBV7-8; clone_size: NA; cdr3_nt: TGTGCCAGCAGCTTACCCATCACAGGACGAAATAATGAGCAGTTCTTC; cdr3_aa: CASSLPITGRNNEQFF
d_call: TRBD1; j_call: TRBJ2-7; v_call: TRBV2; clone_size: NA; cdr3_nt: TGTGCCAGCAAGAAAAATCCGGGACAGAGCTACGAGCAGTACTTC; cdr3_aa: CASKKNPGQSYEQYF
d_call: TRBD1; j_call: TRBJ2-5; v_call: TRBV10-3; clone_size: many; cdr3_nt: TGTGCCATCCGGGACAGGGTGGGGGAGACCCAGTACTTC; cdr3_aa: CAIRDRVGETQYF
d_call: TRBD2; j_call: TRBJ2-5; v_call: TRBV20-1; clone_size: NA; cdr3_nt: TGCAGTGCTACCCGACTAGCGGGGGAACAAGAGACCCAGTACTTC; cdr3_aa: CSATRLAGEQETQYF
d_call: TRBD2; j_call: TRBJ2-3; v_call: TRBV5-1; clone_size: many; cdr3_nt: TGCGCCAGCCGGTCTAGCGGGGGAGATACGCAGTATTTT; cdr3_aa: CASRSSGGDTQYF
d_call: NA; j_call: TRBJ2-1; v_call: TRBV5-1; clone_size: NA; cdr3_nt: TGCGCCAGCAGCTTGGACCCTGGAAGCGGACCCTACAATGAGCAGTTCTTC; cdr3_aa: CASSLDPGSGPYNEQFF
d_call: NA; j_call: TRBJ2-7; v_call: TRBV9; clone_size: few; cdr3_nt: TGTGCCAGCAGCGTCCGTCAGAGGGGCTACGAGCAGTACTTC; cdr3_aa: CASSVRQRGYEQYF
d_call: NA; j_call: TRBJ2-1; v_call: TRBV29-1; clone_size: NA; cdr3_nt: TGCAGCGTCCCAAGAGGTTTTGGGTTGGATGAGCAGTTCTTC; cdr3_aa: CSVPRGFGLDEQFF
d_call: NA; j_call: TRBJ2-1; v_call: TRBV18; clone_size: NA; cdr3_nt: TGTGCCAGCTCACCACCTATGGGGAATGAGCAGTTCTTC; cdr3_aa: CASSPPMGNEQFF
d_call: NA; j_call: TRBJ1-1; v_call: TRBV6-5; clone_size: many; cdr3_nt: TGTGCCAGCAGTTACTCTCGGACTTTGAACACTGAAGCTTTCTTT; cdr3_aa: CASSYSRTLNTEAFF
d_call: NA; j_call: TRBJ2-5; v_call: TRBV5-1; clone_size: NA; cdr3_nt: TGCGCCAGCAGTGGGAGAATGCGGGAGACCCAGTACTTC; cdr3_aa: CASSGRMRETQYF
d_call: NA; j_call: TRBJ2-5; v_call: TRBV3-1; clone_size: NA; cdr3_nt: TGTGCCAGCAGCCAAGCGTCGGGGGCCCAAGAGACCCAGTACTTC; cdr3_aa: CASSQASGAQETQYF
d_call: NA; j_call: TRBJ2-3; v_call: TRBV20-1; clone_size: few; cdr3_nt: TGCAGTGCTAGTGAGACTAGAGGTGTTTGGACAGATACGCAGTATTTT; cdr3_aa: CSASETRGVWTDTQYF
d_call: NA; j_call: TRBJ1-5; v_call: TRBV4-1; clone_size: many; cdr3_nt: TGCGCCAGCAGCCAAGACAACCCCTTGCAGGGGCGCGGCAATCAGCCCCAGCATTTT; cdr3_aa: CASSQDNPLQGRGNQPQHF
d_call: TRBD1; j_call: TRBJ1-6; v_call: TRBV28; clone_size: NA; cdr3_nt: TGTGCCAGCAGAAAACAGGGGGTCAACAATTCACCCCTCCACTTT; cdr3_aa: CASRKQGVNNSPLHF
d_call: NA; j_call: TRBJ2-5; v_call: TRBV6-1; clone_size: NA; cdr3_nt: TGTCCCAGCAGTCGGGGGGCCAGGGAGACCCAGTACTTC; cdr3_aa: CPSSRGARETQYF
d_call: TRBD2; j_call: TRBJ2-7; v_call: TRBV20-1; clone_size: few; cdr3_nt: TGCGCGCGGGAGGAGGACGAGCAGTACTTC; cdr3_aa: CAREEDEQYF
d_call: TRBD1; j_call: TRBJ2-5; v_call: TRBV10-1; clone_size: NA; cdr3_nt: TGCGCCAGCAGTGAGTCGGGACAGGGAATCCGTGAGACCCAGTACTTC; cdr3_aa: CASSESGQGIRETQYF
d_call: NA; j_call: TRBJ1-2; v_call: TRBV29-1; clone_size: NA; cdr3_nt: TGCAGCGTTGAGGCAGGTCACTATGGCTACACCTTC; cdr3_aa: CSVEAGHYGYTF
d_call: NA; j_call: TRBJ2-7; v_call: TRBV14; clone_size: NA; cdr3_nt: TGTGCCAGCAGCCATTCGGGTTCCCACGAGCAGTACTTC; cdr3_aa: CASSHSGSHEQYF
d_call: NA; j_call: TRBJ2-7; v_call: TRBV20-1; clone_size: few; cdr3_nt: TGCAGTGCGACTCCACCCGGACAGACCTACGAGCAGTACTTC; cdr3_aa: CSATPPGQTYEQYF
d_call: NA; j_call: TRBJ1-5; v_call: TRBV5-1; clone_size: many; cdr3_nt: TGCGCCAGCAGCTTGGCAGCGGGAGAGGGGCCCCAGCATTTT; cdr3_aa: CASSLAAGEGPQHF
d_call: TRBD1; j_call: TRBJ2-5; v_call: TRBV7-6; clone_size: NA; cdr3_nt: TGTGCCAGCAGCCCGACAGGGTATGAGACCCAGTACTTC; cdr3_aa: CASSPTGYETQYF
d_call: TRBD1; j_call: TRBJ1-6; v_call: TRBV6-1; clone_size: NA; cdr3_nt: TGTGCCAGCAGTAAACAGGGGGCCGGGGATTCGGTAGCCCTCCACTTT; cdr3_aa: CASSKQGAGDSVALHF
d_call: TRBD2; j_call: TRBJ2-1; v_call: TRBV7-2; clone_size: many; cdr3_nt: TGTGCCAGCAGCTTATGGCTAGCGGGAGACCACAATGAGCAGTTCTTC; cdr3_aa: CASSLWLAGDHNEQFF
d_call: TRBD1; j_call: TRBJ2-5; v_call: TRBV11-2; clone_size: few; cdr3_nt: TGTGCCAGCAGCAGCGGCGGGACAGGGGAGCAGACCCAGTACTTC; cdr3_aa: CASSSGGTGEQTQYF
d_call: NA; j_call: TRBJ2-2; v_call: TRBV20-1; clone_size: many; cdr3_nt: TGCAGTGCTAGTGAGGAGTTCAACACCGGGGAGCTGTTTTTT; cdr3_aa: CSASEEFNTGELFF
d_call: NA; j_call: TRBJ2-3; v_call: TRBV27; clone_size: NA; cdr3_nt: TGTGCCAGCAGCTTGCAGCGGCCCACAGATACGCAGTATTTT; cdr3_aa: CASSLQRPTDTQYF
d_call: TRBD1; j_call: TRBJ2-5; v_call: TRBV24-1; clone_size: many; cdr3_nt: TGTGCCACCAGTGACCAAGCAGCGGACAGGGGAACCCAGTACTTC; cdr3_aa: CATSDQAADRGTQYF
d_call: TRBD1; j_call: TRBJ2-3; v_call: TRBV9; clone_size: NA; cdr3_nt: TGTGCCAGCAGCGTCTCAGGGGGTGCTAGCACAGATACGCAGTATTTT; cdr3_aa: CASSVSGGASTDTQYF
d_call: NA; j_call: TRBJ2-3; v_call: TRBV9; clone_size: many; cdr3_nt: TGTGCCAGCAGCGTAGGGGGTGGAGCAGATACGCAGTATTTT; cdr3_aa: CASSVGGGADTQYF
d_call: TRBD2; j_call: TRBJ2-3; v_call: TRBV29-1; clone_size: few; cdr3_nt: TGCAGCGCCACAGGTCGGGGGGGCGGATATACGCAGTATTTT; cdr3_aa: CSATGRGGGYTQYF
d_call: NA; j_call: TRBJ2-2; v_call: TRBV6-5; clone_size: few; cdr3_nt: TGTGCCAGCAGTTACGCCCAGTCGGCCGGGGAGCTGTTTTTT; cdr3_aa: CASSYAQSAGELFF
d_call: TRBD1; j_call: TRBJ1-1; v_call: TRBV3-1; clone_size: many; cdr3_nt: TGTGCCAGCAGCCAAGGGGAAGGGGGCAAGTGGGACACTGAAGCTTTCTTT; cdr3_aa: CASSQGEGGKWDTEAFF
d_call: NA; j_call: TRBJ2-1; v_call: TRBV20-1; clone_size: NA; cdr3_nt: TGCAGTGCTTCAAGGGGACTCCGGAGGAATGAGCAGTTCTTC; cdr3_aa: CSASRGLRRNEQFF
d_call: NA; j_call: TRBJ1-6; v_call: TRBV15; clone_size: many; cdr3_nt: TGTGCCACCAGCAGCGGGATTGTAGGTTCACCCCTCCACTTT; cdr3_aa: CATSSGIVGSPLHF
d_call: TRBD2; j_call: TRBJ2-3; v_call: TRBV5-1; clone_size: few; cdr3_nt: TGCGCCAGCAGCCTCAGCGGGAGCGGGGCAGATACGCAGTATTTT; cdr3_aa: CASSLSGSGADTQYF
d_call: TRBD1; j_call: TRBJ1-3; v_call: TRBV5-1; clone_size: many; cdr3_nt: TGCGCCAGCAGCTCCTCGACAGGGGCAGGAAACACCATATATTTT; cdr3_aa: CASSSSTGAGNTIYF
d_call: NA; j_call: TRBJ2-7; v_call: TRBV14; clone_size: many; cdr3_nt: TGTGCCAGCAGCTCCTTCCCCTACGAGCAGTACTTC; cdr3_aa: CASSSFPYEQYF
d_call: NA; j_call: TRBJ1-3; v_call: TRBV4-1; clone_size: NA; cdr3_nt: TGCGCCAGCAGCCAAGAAATAGTACAGGGAGGAAACACCATATATTTT; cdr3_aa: CASSQEIVQGGNTIYF
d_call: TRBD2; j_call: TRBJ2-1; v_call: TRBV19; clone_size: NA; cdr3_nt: TGTGCCAGTAGTACCCCACTAGCGGGAGGAGGAAATGAGCAGTTCTTC; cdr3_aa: CASSTPLAGGGNEQFF